The clone carrying this TCR beta chain was observed at least ten times. Its antigen is unknown. CDR3 length equals 16 residues. From germline, CDR1 is MNHNY and CDR2 SVGAGI (reference sequence). Trimming removed 0 bases from V and 1 base from J; junction bases left unmatched: 5. The data originate from a study of glioma-infiltrating T cells. Findings and limits, study-wide: Gliomas, especially low-grade, showed above-expected tissue-blood divergence; non-neoplastic patients showed below. Very few CDR3 sequences were shared between tissue and blood.

Amplification of TCR alpha and beta CDR3 regions from RNA used iRepertoire nested multiplex PCR. Tissue mRNA or PBMC total RNA, about 85-400 ng, went into one-step reverse transcription and amplification. Each CDR3 protein gets one entry after TCRdb re-called the multiplex PCR reads with MiXCR. In the table there are roughly 120,000 distinct CDR3 sequences, roughly 20% of which are singletons. The source material was glioma tissue, nonneoplastic brain tissue, or PBMCs (not recorded which). The sequence came from a human donor with low-grade glioma or glioblastoma, undergoing nonglioma brain surgery, or in good health (not recorded which). The chain carries TRBV6-6 and TRBJ2-7; 8 nucleotides agree with TRBD2. In nucleotides, the CDR3 is TGTGCCAGCAGTTACTCGTTTAGCGGGGCTTCCTACGAGCAGTACTTC. It translates to CASSYSFSGASYEQYF.